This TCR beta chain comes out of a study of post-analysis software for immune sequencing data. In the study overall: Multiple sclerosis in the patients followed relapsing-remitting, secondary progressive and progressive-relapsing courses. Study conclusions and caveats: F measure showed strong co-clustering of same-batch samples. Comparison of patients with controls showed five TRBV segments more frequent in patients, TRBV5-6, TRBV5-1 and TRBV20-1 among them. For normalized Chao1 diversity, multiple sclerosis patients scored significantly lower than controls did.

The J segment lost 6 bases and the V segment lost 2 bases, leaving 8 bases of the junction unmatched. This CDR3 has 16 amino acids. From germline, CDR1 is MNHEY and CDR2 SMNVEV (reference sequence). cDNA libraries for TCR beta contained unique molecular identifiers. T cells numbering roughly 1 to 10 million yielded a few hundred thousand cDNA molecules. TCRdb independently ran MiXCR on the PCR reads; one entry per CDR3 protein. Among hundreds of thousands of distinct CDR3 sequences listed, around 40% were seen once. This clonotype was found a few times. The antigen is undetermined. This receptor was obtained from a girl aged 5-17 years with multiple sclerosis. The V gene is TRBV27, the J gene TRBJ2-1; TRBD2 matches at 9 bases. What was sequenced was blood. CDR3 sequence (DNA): TGTGCCAGCAGTTTAGTAGGGGGACTAGCTCTCAATGAGCAGTTCTTC. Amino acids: CASSLVGGLALNEQFF.